The source of this T cell receptor beta chain is a study of tumor and adjacent non-tumor tissue in lung cancer. Looking at the study overall: Patients comprised roughly 12 adenocarcinoma, a couple of squamous cell carcinoma and 1 small cell lung cancer. Each sample yielded roughly 4.2 million productive TCRbeta reads on average.

Study-wide results and caveats: Top 100 clones took a larger repertoire share in normal lung.

The library came from three nested PCR rounds adapted from ARM-PCR protocols. TCRdb itself ran the multiplex PCR reads through MiXCR, one entry per CDR3 protein. Among 220,000 or so distinct CDR3 sequences, around 71% were seen once, and the ten largest hold approximately 25%. The CDR3 runs to 13 residues. Germline lookup yields CDR1 MNHEY and CDR2 SVGEGT. This sample's RNA came from whole unsorted tissue. This clonotype was seen a few times. Its target is unknown. A read error is possible here, since a much larger clone lies one base away. The source is a man in his 60s with non-small cell lung cancer. The source material was lung tumor tissue. V is TRBV6-2 or TRBV6-3 and J is TRBJ1-5; D may correspond to TRBD1 or TRBD2 (5 bases each). The end of the DNA aligns better with TRBJ2-3, so the J call may be wrong. CDR3 sequence (DNA): TGTGCCAGCAGTCCGAGGGGCAATCAGCCCCAGTATTTT. Translation: CASSPRGNQPQYF.